Listed below are T cell receptor beta chains from one sample, sequenced in a study of blood T cell repertoires in COVID-19. Libraries were prepared by immunoSEQ multiplex PCR; TCRdb keeps only in-frame clonotypes and omits some of them. The sample consists of about 370,000 clones, about 90% of them appearing once. Sequenced material: peripheral blood. The receptor set was obtained from a woman aged 30 to 39 with COVID-19, enrolled during active disease. CDR3s include the opening cysteine and the closing phenylalanine or tryptophan. D genes are given only for firm matches. Clone size is not always given. Where it is, it says once, few, many or a class for expanded clones.

len,j_gene,v_gene,abundance,d_gene,CDR3aa,CDR3nt
19,TRBJ2-7,TRBV4-1,NA,NA,CASSQFSRGAGAGSYEQYF,TGCGCCAGCAGCCAATTTTCCAGGGGCGCGGGGGCAGGGAGCTACGAGCAGTACTTC
13,TRBJ2-7,TRBV2,few,TRBD2,CASSVGGDYEQYF,TGTGCCAGCAGTGTTGGGGGGGACTACGAGCAGTACTTC
14,TRBJ1-2,TRBV5-1,NA,NA,CASSLATGSYGYTF,TGCGCCAGCAGCTTGGCCACGGGGTCCTATGGCTACACCTTC
13,TRBJ1-3,TRBV6-5,NA,NA,CASSYSNINTIYF,TGTGCCAGCAGTTACTCGAACATAAACACCATATATTTT
15,TRBJ1-1,TRBV13,NA,NA,CASSVHLSPEGGSFF,TGTGCCAGCAGCGTACACCTCTCGCCCGAGGGCGGCTCTTTCTTT
19,TRBJ2-6,TRBV14,NA,TRBD2,CASSLGPTSGKGGANVLTF,TGTGCCAGCAGCCTCGGGCCGACTAGCGGGAAGGGTGGGGCCAACGTCCTGACTTTC
14,TRBJ1-1,TRBV27,NA,NA,CASSLSGGRTEAFF,TGTGCCAGCAGTTTATCCGGGGGAAGGACTGAAGCTTTCTTT
16,TRBJ1-1,TRBV7-9,NA,TRBD1,CASSLAPGRTGGEAFF,TGTGCCAGCAGCTTAGCCCCGGGCCGGACAGGGGGTGAAGCTTTCTTT
15,TRBJ2-1,TRBV30,NA,TRBD1,CAWNPGQGAGNEQFF,TGTGCCTGGAACCCCGGACAGGGGGCTGGGAATGAGCAGTTCTTC
17,TRBJ2-3,TRBV4-3,NA,TRBD2,CASSRFWTSGGTDTQYF,TGCGCCAGCAGCCGTTTTTGGACTAGCGGAGGCACAGATACGCAGTATTTT
14,TRBJ2-1,TRBV5-1,NA,TRBD1,CATSPGQGYNEQFF,TGCGCCACCAGCCCGGGACAGGGTTACAATGAGCAGTTCTTC
12,TRBJ2-3,TRBV7-8,NA,NA,CASSLITDTQYF,TGTGCCAGCAGCCTCATCACAGATACGCAGTATTTT
12,TRBJ2-4,TRBV6-6,NA,TRBD1,CASSPDRGLEDF,TGTGCCAGCAGCCCCGACAGGGGGCTTGAGGACTTC
11,TRBJ2-5,TRBV7-9,NA,NA,CASSHGETQYF,TGTGCCAGCAGCCACGGAGAGACCCAGTACTTC
13,TRBJ2-2,TRBV25-1,NA,TRBD2,CASSVGGGMELFF,TGTGCCAGCAGTGTTGGGGGGGGTATGGAGCTGTTTTTT
11,TRBJ2-7,TRBV2,NA,NA,CASRLGNEQYF,TGTGCCAGCAGACTAGGGAACGAGCAGTACTTC
13,TRBJ2-3,TRBV6-2/TRBV6-3,NA,TRBD2,CASSDPEPGLAVF,TGTGCCAGCAGCGATCCGGAACCGGGACTAGCGGTGTTT
15,TRBJ1-2,TRBV5-1,NA,NA,CASSLFPGTDYGYTF,TGCGCCAGCAGCTTGTTCCCAGGTACGGACTATGGCTACACCTTC
13,TRBJ2-7,TRBV6-6,NA,NA,CASTLGHSYEQYF,TGTGCCAGCACCTTGGGCCACTCCTACGAGCAGTACTTC
12,TRBJ2-5,TRBV27,NA,NA,CASGPRRETQYF,TGTGCCAGCGGACCGAGGAGGGAGACCCAGTACTTC
15,TRBJ1-5,TRBV4-1,NA,NA,CASSNQGWSNQPQHF,TGCGCCAGCAGCAACCAGGGGTGGAGCAATCAGCCCCAGCATTTT
15,TRBJ2-7,TRBV24-1,NA,TRBD1,CATSEGQAYSYEQYF,TGTGCCACCAGTGAAGGACAGGCCTACTCCTACGAGCAGTACTTC
13,TRBJ1-1,TRBV19,NA,NA,CASHTGGITEAFF,TGTGCCAGCCACACCGGGGGTATCACTGAAGCTTTCTTT
15,TRBJ1-2,TRBV6-2/TRBV6-3,NA,TRBD1,CASSYGDRDYYGYTF,TGTGCCAGCAGTTATGGGGACAGGGACTACTATGGCTACACCTTC
14,TRBJ1-1,TRBV7-9,NA,NA,CASSLAVLGSEAFF,TGTGCCAGCAGCTTAGCAGTTCTAGGATCCGAAGCTTTCTTT
16,TRBJ2-7,TRBV6-2/TRBV6-3,NA,NA,CASSYSGGARDYEQYF,TGTGCCAGCAGTTACTCTGGGGGGGCCCGGGACTACGAGCAGTACTTC
15,TRBJ1-1,TRBV5-1,NA,NA,CASSPSMGGDTEAFF,TGCGCCAGCAGCCCCTCTATGGGGGGGGACACTGAAGCTTTCTTT
15,TRBJ2-3,TRBV30,NA,TRBD2,CAWNRAGGPGDTQYF,TGTGCCTGGAATAGGGCGGGAGGGCCCGGAGATACGCAGTATTTT
14,TRBJ2-3,TRBV6-5,NA,TRBD1,CASSLGQAPDTQYF,TGTGCCAGCAGTCTCGGACAGGCCCCAGATACGCAGTATTTT
14,TRBJ2-5,TRBV10-2,NA,TRBD1,CASSETGGRETQYF,TGCGCCAGCAGTGAGACAGGGGGCAGGGAGACCCAGTACTTC
15,TRBJ2-2,TRBV4-2,few,TRBD1,CASSNGQANTGELFF,TGTGCCAGCAGCAACGGACAGGCGAACACCGGGGAGCTGTTTTTT
15,TRBJ1-4,TRBV4-3,NA,TRBD1,CASSQEGRGHEKLFF,TGCGCCAGCAGCCAAGAGGGAAGGGGGCATGAAAAACTGTTTTTT
15,TRBJ2-3,TRBV13,NA,NA,CASSLIGGSTDTQYF,TGTGCCAGCAGCTTAATTGGCGGAAGCACAGATACGCAGTATTTT
15,TRBJ1-1,TRBV6-6,NA,NA,CASSYQGIWNTEAFF,TGTGCCAGCAGTTACCAGGGAATATGGAACACTGAAGCTTTCTTT
14,TRBJ2-3,TRBV11-2,NA,TRBD2,CASSLVLAGDTQYF,TGTGCCAGCAGCTTAGTGCTAGCGGGGGATACGCAGTATTTT
15,TRBJ2-3,TRBV5-5,NA,TRBD2,CASSLGSSGGVTQYF,TGTGCCAGCAGCTTGGGATCTAGCGGGGGTGTCACGCAGTATTTT
13,TRBJ1-6,TRBV9,NA,NA,CASTKQGNSPLHF,TGTGCCAGCACCAAACAGGGAAACTCACCCCTCCACTTT
18,TRBJ1-5,TRBV13,NA,NA,CASSLARSGSESYQPQHF,TGTGCCAGCAGCTTAGCTAGGAGCGGGTCGGAATCTTATCAGCCCCAGCATTTT
14,TRBJ2-3,TRBV3-1/TRBV3-2,NA,NA,CASSQTGSTDTQYF,TGTGCCAGCAGCCAAACAGGAAGCACAGATACGCAGTATTTT
14,TRBJ2-5,TRBV27,NA,TRBD1,CASRNRGRAETQYF,TGTGCCAGCAGAAACAGGGGGCGGGCGGAGACCCAGTACTTC
13,TRBJ2-3,TRBV12-3/TRBV12-4,NA,NA,CASSASGGDTQYF,TGTGCCAGCAGTGCCTCTGGCGGAGATACGCAGTATTTT